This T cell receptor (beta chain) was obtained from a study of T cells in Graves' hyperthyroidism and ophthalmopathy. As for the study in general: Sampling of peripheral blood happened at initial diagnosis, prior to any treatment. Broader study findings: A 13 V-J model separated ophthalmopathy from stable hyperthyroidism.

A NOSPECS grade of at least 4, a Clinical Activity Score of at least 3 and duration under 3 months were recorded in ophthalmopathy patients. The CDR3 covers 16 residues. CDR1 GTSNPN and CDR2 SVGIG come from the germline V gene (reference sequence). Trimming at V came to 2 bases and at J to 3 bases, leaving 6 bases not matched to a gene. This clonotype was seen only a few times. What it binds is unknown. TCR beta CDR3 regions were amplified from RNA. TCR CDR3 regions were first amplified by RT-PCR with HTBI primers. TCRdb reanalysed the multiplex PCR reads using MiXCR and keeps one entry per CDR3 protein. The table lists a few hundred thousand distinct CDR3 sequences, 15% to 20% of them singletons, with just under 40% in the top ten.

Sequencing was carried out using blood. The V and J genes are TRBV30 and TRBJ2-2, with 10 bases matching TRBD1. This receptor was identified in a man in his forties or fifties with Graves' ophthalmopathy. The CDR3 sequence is CAWSFSGTGDTGELFF. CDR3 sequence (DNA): TGTGCCTGGAGTTTTTCCGGGACAGGGGACACCGGGGAGCTGTTTTTT.